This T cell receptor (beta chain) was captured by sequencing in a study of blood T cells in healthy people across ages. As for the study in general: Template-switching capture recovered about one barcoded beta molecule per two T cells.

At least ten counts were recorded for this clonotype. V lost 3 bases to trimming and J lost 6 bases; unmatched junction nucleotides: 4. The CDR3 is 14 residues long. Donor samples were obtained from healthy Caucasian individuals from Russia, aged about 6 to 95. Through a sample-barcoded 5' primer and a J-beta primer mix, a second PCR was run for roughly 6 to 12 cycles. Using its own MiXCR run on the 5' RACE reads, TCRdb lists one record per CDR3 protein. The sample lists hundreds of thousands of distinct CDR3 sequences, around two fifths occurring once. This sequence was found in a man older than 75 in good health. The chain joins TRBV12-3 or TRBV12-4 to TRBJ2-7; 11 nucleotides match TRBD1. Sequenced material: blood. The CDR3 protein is CASSFRGQGGEQYF. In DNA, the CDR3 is TGTGCCAGCAGTTTTCGGGGACAGGGGGGCGAGCAGTACTTC.